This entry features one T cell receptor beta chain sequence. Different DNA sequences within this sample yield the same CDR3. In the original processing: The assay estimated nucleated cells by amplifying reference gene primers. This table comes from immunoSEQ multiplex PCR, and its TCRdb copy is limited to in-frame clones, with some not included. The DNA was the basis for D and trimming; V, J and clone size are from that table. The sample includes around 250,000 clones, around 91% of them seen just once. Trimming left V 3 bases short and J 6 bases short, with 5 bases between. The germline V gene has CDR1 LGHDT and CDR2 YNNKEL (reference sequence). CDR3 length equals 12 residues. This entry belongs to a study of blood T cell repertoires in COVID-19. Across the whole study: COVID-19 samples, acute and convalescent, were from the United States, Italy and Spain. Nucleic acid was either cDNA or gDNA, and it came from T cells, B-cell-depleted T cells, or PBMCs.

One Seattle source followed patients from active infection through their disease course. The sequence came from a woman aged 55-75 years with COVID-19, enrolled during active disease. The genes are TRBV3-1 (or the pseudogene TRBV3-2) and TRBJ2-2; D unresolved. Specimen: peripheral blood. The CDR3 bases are TGTGCCAGCAGCCAGGGCCCCGGGGAGCTGTTTTTT. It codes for CASSQGPGELFF.